This T cell receptor beta chain emerged from a study of Ad26.COV2.S vaccination and SARS-CoV-2 variants. The CDR3 spans 12 residues. V was pared by 2 bases and J by 2 bases, with 1 base between. Specified treatment: roughly 19 received Ad26.COV2.S at low or high dose, single or two shots; 5 received placebo; per-sample allocation not given. Each sample was drawn 63 days after the first injection (of vaccine or placebo). In the vaccine, an Ad26 vector expressed the SARS-CoV-2 spike of the Wuhan strain. Libraries were prepared by immunoSEQ multiplex PCR; TCRdb keeps only in-frame clonotypes and omits some of them. The data show 350,000 to 500,000 clones, 89% seen once.

The chain carries TRBV23-1 and TRBJ1-3; D remains unclear. TRBV23-1 is annotated as an ORF whose role is uncertain. The sequence was collected from a person between 18 and 60 years old who received the Ad26.COV2.S COVID-19 vaccine or a placebo. The sample consisted of peripheral blood, taken in a trial of Ad26.COV2.S vaccine versus placebo. As DNA, the CDR3 is TGCGCCAGCAGTCAAACTGGAAACACCATATATTTT. Encoded protein: CASSQTGNTIYF.